Here is one TCR beta chain with its context. This record belongs to a study of blood T cell repertoires in COVID-19. For the study at large: The study drew acute and convalescent COVID-19 samples from the United States, Italy and Spain.

The CDR3 runs to 14 residues. V was clipped by 2 bases and J by 8 bases, with 12 bases between them. Germline-derived CDR1 and CDR2 are KGHDR and SFDVKD. Patients in Seattle were enrolled during active infection, then followed longitudinally. Original processing methods: Amplification of reference gene primers was used by the study to estimate nucleated cell counts. Generated by immunoSEQ multiplex PCR, the TCRdb table keeps only in-frame clones and is missing some. V, J and clone size derive from that table, while D and trimming were established from the DNA sequence. The sample contains 300,000 to 400,000 clones, about 87% of which appear only once.

This sequence joins TRBV24-1 and TRBJ2-1; D is unresolved. The TCR comes from a man aged 25-45 years with COVID-19, enrolled during active disease. The sequenced sample was peripheral blood. CDR3 protein: CATSDSPMSDEQFF. The CDR3 coding sequence is TGTGCCACCAGTGATTCCCCGATGAGCGATGAGCAGTTCTTC.